A selection of T cell receptor beta chains follows, all from one sample in a study of OX40 agonist ivuxolimab in advanced cancers. Assay used: immunoSEQ multiplex PCR; TCRdb lists only in-frame clones, some missing. The sample includes about 89,000 clones, over 75% of them seen just once. The sample consisted of CD4+ or CD8+ T cells sorted from blood, taken in a trial of the OX40 agonist ivuxolimab. The receptor set was obtained from an adult with an advanced solid tumor such as melanoma, head and neck, liver or kidney cancer. Each CDR3 is given with its conserved first and last residue. A D gene is named only where the DNA matches it firmly. The size entry is marked missing in some rows and otherwise reads once, few, many or a size class.

d_call | j_call | clone_size | v_call | cdr3_aa | cdr3_nt
- | TRBJ2-7 | - | TRBV6-5 | CASSYGQGRHEQYF | TGTGCCAGCAGTTACGGGCAGGGGAGGCACGAGCAGTACTTC
- | TRBJ2-5 | - | TRBV15 | CATSHDWRKGQETQYF | TGTGCCACCAGCCACGATTGGAGAAAGGGGCAAGAGACCCAGTACTTC
- | TRBJ1-1 | few | TRBV5-1 | CASSQDGRGNTEAFF | TGCGCCAGCAGCCAGGACGGCAGGGGGAACACTGAAGCTTTCTTT
- | TRBJ1-1 | - | TRBV19 | CASSKNNEWMNTEAFF | TGTGCCAGTAGTAAGAATAATGAATGGATGAACACTGAAGCTTTCTTT
TRBD1 | TRBJ1-1 | - | TRBV19 | CASGPRGRTEAFF | TGTGCCAGTGGACCCAGGGGGCGCACTGAAGCTTTCTTT
TRBD2 | TRBJ2-1 | - | TRBV11-3 | CASSLGQRGGLNEQFF | TGTGCCAGCAGCTTAGGACAGCGGGGGGGCTTAAATGAGCAGTTCTTC
TRBD1 | TRBJ1-1 | - | TRBV5-5 | CASSSLGQGGTEAFF | TGTGCCAGCAGCTCTCTGGGACAGGGGGGGACTGAAGCTTTCTTT
- | TRBJ1-2 | - | TRBV7-9 | CASSLAGRGYGYTF | TGTGCCAGCAGCTTAGCGGGCAGGGGATATGGCTACACCTTC
- | TRBJ2-2 | - | TRBV5-1 | CASSTQGTGELFF | TGCGCCAGCAGCACCCAGGGGACCGGGGAGCTGTTTTTT
- | TRBJ2-7 | few | TRBV6-1 | CASSRDRTYEQYF | TGTGCCAGCAGCCGGGACCGGACCTACGAGCAGTACTTC
TRBD1 | TRBJ1-4 | once | TRBV13 | CASSSYRGEDEKLFF | TGTGCCAGCAGCTCCTACAGGGGAGAGGATGAAAAACTGTTTTTT
- | TRBJ2-6 | few | TRBV7-8 | CASSPDLGANVLTF | TGTGCCAGCAGCCCAGACCTTGGGGCCAACGTCCTGACTTTC
- | TRBJ1-5 | - | TRBV6-1 | CASSERTGNQPQHF | TGTGCCAGCAGTGAAAGGACAGGCAATCAGCCCCAGCATTTT
- | TRBJ2-2 | - | TRBV15 | CATSRGDLTTGELFF | TGTGCCACCAGCAGAGGAGACCTCACCACCGGGGAGCTGTTTTTT
- | TRBJ2-1 | - | TRBV14 | CASKMQAGSNEQFF | TGTGCCAGCAAAATGCAGGCAGGGTCCAATGAGCAGTTCTTC
TRBD1 | TRBJ1-1 | - | TRBV27 | CASSSLDRATFF | TGTGCCAGCAGCTCCCTGGACAGGGCGACTTTCTTT
TRBD1 | TRBJ1-1 | - | TRBV10-1 | CASSPQTLWGQGAPRTEAFF | TGCGCCAGCAGTCCCCAAACCCTATGGGGACAGGGGGCCCCGAGGACTGAAGCTTTCTTT
- | TRBJ2-1 | - | TRBV5-1 | CASSVRERRDSPNEQFF | TGCGCCAGCAGTGTCAGGGAGAGGCGCGATTCGCCCAATGAGCAGTTCTTC
- | TRBJ1-2 | - | TRBV30 | CSQGRISRGYTF | TGTTCTCAGGGTCGAATTTCGAGGGGCTACACCTTC
TRBD1 | TRBJ2-1 | - | TRBV7-2 | CASSPRTGYNEQFF | TGTGCCAGCAGCCCCAGGACAGGATACAATGAGCAGTTCTTC
TRBD1 | TRBJ1-6 | - | TRBV5-5 | CASSLYRGLGNSPLHF | TGTGCCAGCAGCTTGTACAGGGGGCTTGGAAATTCACCCCTCCACTTT
- | TRBJ2-3 | - | TRBV6-6 | CASSTTSIPDTQYF | TGTGCCAGCAGTACCACTAGCATTCCAGATACGCAGTATTTT
TRBD2 | TRBJ2-3 | - | TRBV2 | CASSEAGTRRYF | TGTGCCAGCAGTGAAGCGGGGACTAGACGGTATTTT